This T cell receptor (beta chain) appears in the sequencing data of a study of blood T cells in healthy people across ages. Study details: Template switching captured about one barcoded beta molecule per two T cells.

V gave up 3 bases and J gave up 5 bases, with 16 bases separating them. This CDR3 spans 14 amino acids. Germline-derived CDR1 and CDR2 are DFQATT and SNEGSKA (reference sequence). At least 5.5 micrograms of total RNA were extracted per sample. For the second PCR, which ran for about 6 to 11 cycles, a sample-barcoded 5' primer and a J-beta primer mix were used. TCRdb ran MiXCR on the 5' RACE reads and lists one entry per CDR3 protein. The sample yields approximately 900,000 distinct CDR3 sequences, almost 30% seen once. A further study also used this sample, focusing on T cells of mothers and their children. That study adds: The donors comprised several children and their three healthy Caucasian mothers. Reads obtained per mother exceeded 9.5 million TCR beta CDR3 reads, with 3 million to 3.5 million obtained per child.

The receptor's source is a woman between 40 and 55 years old in good health. J is TRBJ1-2 and V is TRBV20-1; no definite D call. The sample was blood. The CDR3 loop reads CSARDQDRLYGYTF. The DNA for the CDR3 is TGCAGTGCTAGGGACCAAGACCGACTTTATGGCTACACCTTC.